This T cell receptor beta chain was recovered during a study of CD8+CD57+ T cells in acquired aplastic anemia. Study background: Sorted cells (CD4+ and CD8+) yielded DNA amounts that averaged about 2.9 ug. The study's findings and limits: Patient and control CD8+ Simpson's diversity was not significantly different.

The TCR beta profiling, which covered VDJ combination and CDR3 sequence, was carried out using genomic DNA as the template. Via MiXCR, TCRdb re-called the reads, giving one row per CDR3 protein. The data show more than 250,000 distinct CDR3 sequences, roughly 80% seen once. The germline V gene encodes CDR1 SGHRS and CDR2 YFSETQ. J lost 5 bases, V lost 4 bases, and 7 bases had no gene match. This CDR3 region has 15 residues. Patients sequenced had flow cytometry evidence of CD8+CD57+ cell expansion. Acquired aplastic anemia of severe grade affected all patients. Notes on this clonotype: Antigen specificity is unknown.

The sample comprised sorted CD4+, CD8+, or CD8+CD57+ T cells (not recorded which) from PBMCs. The genes are TRBV5-1 and TRBJ2-5, with 11 bases matching TRBD1. This TCR came from a human donor with aplastic anemia. CDR3 in amino acids: CASSLGQGARETQYF. The CDR3 nucleotides read TGCGCCAGCAGCCTCGGACAGGGGGCTAGGGAGACCCAGTACTTC. The whole variable domain, filled in from reference TRBV5-1 and TRBJ2-5, reads KAGVTQTPRYLIKTRGQQVTLSCSPISGHRSVSWYQQTPGQGLQFLFEYFSETQRNKGNFPGRFSGRQFSNSRSEMNVSTLELGDSALYLCASSLGQGARETQYFGPGTRLLVL.